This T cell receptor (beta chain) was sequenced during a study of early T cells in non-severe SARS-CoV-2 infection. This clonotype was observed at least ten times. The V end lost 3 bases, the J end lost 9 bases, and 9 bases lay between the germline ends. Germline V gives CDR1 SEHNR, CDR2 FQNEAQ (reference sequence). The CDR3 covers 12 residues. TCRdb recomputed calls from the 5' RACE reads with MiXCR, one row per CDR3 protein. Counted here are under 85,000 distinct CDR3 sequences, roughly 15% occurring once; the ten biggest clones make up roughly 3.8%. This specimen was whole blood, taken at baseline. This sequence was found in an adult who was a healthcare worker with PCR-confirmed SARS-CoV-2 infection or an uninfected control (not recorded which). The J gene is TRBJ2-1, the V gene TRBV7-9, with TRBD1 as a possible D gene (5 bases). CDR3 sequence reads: CASSLGPGEQFF. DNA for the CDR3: TGTGCCAGCAGCTTGGGGCCGGGTGAGCAGTTCTTC.